Listed here are 14 T cell receptor beta chains from one sample, sequenced in a study of blood T cell repertoires in COVID-19. The repertoire was sequenced with immunoSEQ multiplex PCR; TCRdb's copy has only in-frame clones and lacks some. Counted here are a few hundred thousand clones, 70% to 85% occurring once; the ten biggest clones make up 3% to 4%. What was sequenced was PBMCs or T cells enriched from blood (not recorded which). The receptors derive from an older woman who had recovered from COVID-19.

The chain employs TRBV6-5 and TRBJ2-3, with D possibly matching TRBD2 (6 bases). Trimming cost V 0 bases and J 4 bases, with 14 bases left between them. Germline V gene lookup returns CDR1 MNHEY and CDR2 SVGAGI. This CDR3 is built from 16 residues. The DNA for the CDR3 is TGTGCCAGCAGTTACTCTGCGGGATATATCGCAGATACGCAGTATTTT. It is translated as CASSYSAGYIADTQYF.

The chain links TRBV4-2 to TRBJ2-7, with TRBD1 identical over 7 bases. CDR1 and CDR2 (germline): LGHNA, YNFKEQ. CDR3 length equals 21 residues. Trimming took 4 bases from V and 0 from J; bases not matched to a gene: 24. The CDR3 nucleotides read TGTGCCAGCAGCCTGAACCGCTTGACAGGGTTTCACCCCCTTAGCTCCTACGAGCAGTACTTC. Translating gives CASSLNRLTGFHPLSSYEQYF.

In this sample, this clone turned up once. V and J are TRBV6-1 and TRBJ2-7; maybe TRBD2 (7 bases). CDR1 and CDR2 (germline): MNHNS, SASEGT. Trimming stripped 1 base from V and 5 bases from J, with 12 bases between. The CDR3 consists of 14 residues. This CDR3 reads CASSEGGGLDEQYF. CDR3 nucleotide sequence: TGTGCCAGCAGTGAAGGGGGGGGGCTGGACGAGCAGTACTTC.

The V gene is TRBV2, the J gene TRBJ2-7, with D unclear. Germline CDR1 is SNHLY and CDR2 is FYNNEI. The CDR3 has 12 residues. The V end lost 8 bases, the J end lost 1 base, and 9 bases lay between the germline ends. DNA for the CDR3: TGTGCCAGCGGCGGCAGATCCTACGAGCAGTACTTC. Encoded protein: CASGGRSYEQYF.

The chain employs TRBV29-1 and TRBJ2-7, with D possibly TRBD1 on 6 matching bases. CDR3 length: 14 amino acids. Per germline, CDR1 SQVTM and CDR2 ANQGSEA. Trimming took 4 bases from V and 2 from J, leaving 15 bases between them. The CDR3 reads CSVADRTGAYEQYF. CDR3 in DNA: TGCAGCGTTGCGGACAGAACGGGCGCCTACGAGCAGTACTTC.

The V call is TRBV28, the J call TRBJ1-1; D not certain. V was clipped by 8 bases and J by 1 base, with 8 bases between them. CDR1 MDHEN and CDR2 SYDVKM come from the germline V gene. CDR3 length equals 12 residues. In DNA form, the CDR3 reads TGTGCCAGCTGCGGCCCGAACACTGAAGCTTTCTTT. The encoded protein is CASCGPNTEAFF.

The chain combines TRBV6-2 or TRBV6-3 with TRBJ1-1; tentative D call: TRBD1 (6 bases). Germline CDR1 and CDR2: MNHEY and SVGEGT. Trimming took 2 bases from V and 0 from J, leaving 13 bases between them. CDR3 length: 16 amino acids. CDR3 protein: CASSYGGGRLNTEAFF. The CDR3 region has the DNA TGTGCCAGCAGTTACGGGGGGGGCAGATTGAACACTGAAGCTTTCTTT.

The CDR3 loop is CASSRDRLEKLFF. DNA of the CDR3: TGTGCCAGCAGTCGAGACAGACTTGAAAAACTGTTTTTT. The V and J genes are TRBV28 and TRBJ1-4; possibly TRBD1 for D (5 bases). Trimming took off 5 bases at V and 7 bases at J, with 11 bases between the two ends. CDR1 and CDR2 from the germline V gene are MDHEN and SYDVKM. The CDR3 runs to 13 residues.

The V gene is TRBV19, the J gene TRBJ2-1, with D hard to call. The CDR3 extends over 17 amino acids. Germline V gene data show CDR1 as LNHDA and CDR2 as SQIVND (reference sequence). V gave up 6 bases and J gave up 0 bases, with 18 bases separating them. The CDR3 coding sequence is TGTGCCAGTAGCTTTACGTGGGCCTCAAGCTCCTACAATGAGCAGTTCTTC. Protein product: CASSFTWASSSYNEQFF.

The J gene is TRBJ2-7, the V gene TRBV29-1; 7 bases map to TRBD2. The germline gives CDR1 SQVTM, CDR2 ANQGSEA. V lost 6 bases and J lost 3; bases outside the gene matches: 14. CDR3 length equals 15 residues. The CDR3 DNA sequence: TGCAGCGTAAAAATGGACGGGAGGCACTACTACGAGCAGTACTTC. This gives the protein CSVKMDGRHYYEQYF.

The rearrangement uses TRBV2 and TRBJ1-6; D perhaps matches TRBD1 (5 bases). This CDR3 comprises 14 residues. Trimming cost V 7 bases and J 5 bases, with 12 bases left between them. Germline V CDR1 and CDR2: SNHLY, FYNNEI. For the CDR3, the DNA is TGTGCCAGCAAACTGGACATCCATAATTCACCCCTCCACTTT. The encoded protein is CASKLDIHNSPLHF.

CDR3 bases: TGTGCCAGCAGCTCATCCCCGGGACAGAACACTGAAGCTTTCTTT. Encoded protein: CASSSSPGQNTEAFF. The gene calls are TRBV11-2 and TRBJ1-1; D is perhaps TRBD1 (6 bases). The CDR3 has 15 amino acids. Trimming removed 4 bases at V and 1 base at J, with 13 bases between. In germline, CDR1 is SGHAT, CDR2 FQNNGV.

The chain is built from TRBV7-9 and TRBJ2-3; 11 bases match TRBD2. CDR1 is SEHNR and CDR2 is FQNEAQ in the germline V gene (reference sequence). CDR3 length: 16 amino acids. V trimming: 2 bases; J trimming: 2 bases; junction bases outside the gene matches: 3. The DNA for the CDR3 is TGTGCCAGCAGCTTACAGGGACTAGCGGACACAGATACGCAGTATTTT. Translation gives CASSLQGLADTDTQYF.

The chain uses TRBV25-1 and TRBJ2-2; D unclear. The germline V and J ends were trimmed by 11 bases and 4 bases, with 17 bases remaining between them. The CDR3 is 14 residues long. In germline, CDR1 is MGHDK, CDR2 SYGVNS. The CDR3 region has the DNA TGTGCCTCATCGAGAGGTTCGGGCACCGGGGAGCTGTTTTTT. Translating it yields CASSRGSGTGELFF.